This entry describes one TCR beta chain. The data belong to a study of cytomegalovirus exposure and HLA in healthy donors. Looked up from germline, CDR1 is SGDLS and CDR2 is YYNGEE. J lost 2 bases, V lost 0 bases, and 17 bases had no gene match. CDR3 length: 20 amino acids. The PCR had 60 Vbeta and 13 Jbeta primers. Profiling relied on immunoSEQ multiplex PCR, and the TCRdb table lists in-frame clones only, not all of them. Here the sample spans 160,000 or so clones, around four fifths being singletons. This receptor was taken from a man in his fifties in good health and CMV-seropositive. The gene calls are TRBV9 and TRBJ2-3, with 8 bases matching TRBD1. Sequenced material: PBMCs. The CDR3 spells CASSVATATRQGRNTDTQYF. DNA for the CDR3: TGTGCCAGCAGCGTAGCTACCGCGACCCGACAGGGGAGAAACACAGATACGCAGTATTTT.